The 8 T cell receptor beta chains presented below share a single source sample, sequenced in a study of T cell responses to AZD1222 COVID-19 vaccine. Clones were read by immunoSEQ multiplex PCR, and TCRdb kept only the in-frame ones, dropping some. The repertoire includes approximately 100,000 clones, roughly 90% of them detected once, and about 5.2% sits in the top ten. The material sequenced was peripheral blood, taken on day 0 of AZD1222 vaccination. All receptors come from an adult in good health.

This chain joins TRBV19 and TRBJ1-1; 11 bases align to TRBD1. Germline lookup yields CDR1 LNHDA and CDR2 SQIVND (reference sequence). CDR3 length equals 14 residues. The V and J ends lost 9 bases and 6 bases, in that order; junction bases with no gene match: 9. CDR3 in amino acids: CASRTGGDRPEAFF. The CDR3 DNA is TGTGCCAGCCGGACAGGGGGCGATCGCCCTGAAGCTTTCTTT.

The J gene is TRBJ1-1, the V gene TRBV7-3, with 11 bases aligning to TRBD1. CDR3 length equals 18 residues. Germline assignment: CDR1 SGHTA and CDR2 FQGTGA. J lost 4 bases, V lost 0 bases, and 10 bases had no gene match. The chain's CDR3 is CASSLTGTGGLGSTEAFF. The DNA of the CDR3 is TGTGCCAGCAGCTTAACCGGGACAGGGGGTTTGGGTAGCACTGAAGCTTTCTTT.

The chain is built from TRBV6-6 and TRBJ2-1, with TRBD2 as a possible D gene (5 bases). There are 14 residues in the CDR3. CDR1 and CDR2 from the germline V gene are MNHNY and SVGAGI (reference sequence). The V end was cut by 4 bases, the J end by 4 bases, with 11 bases between. The CDR3 protein is CASSSGNLYNEQFF. In DNA form, the CDR3 reads TGTGCCAGCAGTTCCGGGAACCTATACAATGAGCAGTTCTTC.

The chain links TRBV27 to TRBJ2-6; 8 positions agree with TRBD1. The CDR3 length is 15 residues. Germline trimming cut 5 bases from V and 2 bases from J; bases unmatched to any gene: 2. CDR1 is MNHEY, CDR2 SMNVEV, per germline (reference sequence). The CDR3 coding sequence is TGTGCCAGCAGTATCAGGGGGCCTGGGGCCAACGTCCTGACTTTC. As protein: CASSIRGPGANVLTF.

In DNA, the CDR3 is TGTGCCAGCAGTCCGACGGCGGCGGAGACCCAGTACTTC. It is translated as CASSPTAAETQYF. J is TRBJ2-5 and V is TRBV6-2 or TRBV6-3; no firm D call. V was cut by 5 bases and J by 5 bases, with 12 bases left in between. From germline, CDR1 is MNHEY and CDR2 SVGEGT. The CDR3 length is 13 residues.

The chain is built from TRBV2 and TRBJ1-6; D remains ambiguous. The V end was cut by 2 bases, the J end by 9 bases, with 14 bases between. CDR1 is SNHLY and CDR2 is FYNNEI in the germline V gene. The CDR3 spans 15 residues. CDR3 residues: CASSELGLLGSPLHF. The CDR3 DNA is TGTGCCAGCAGTGAATTAGGGCTGCTCGGTTCACCCCTCCACTTT.

The CDR3 region is CASSPGQGKSSTDTQYF. CDR3 nucleotide sequence: TGTGCCAGCAGTCCGGGACAGGGAAAATCTAGCACAGATACGCAGTATTTT. J is TRBJ2-3 and V is TRBV6-7; TRBD1 agrees at 9 bases. TRBV6-7 is assigned to the ORF class and has an uncertain function. Trimming cost V 5 bases and J 0 bases; bases outside gene matches: 9. The CDR3 has 17 amino acids.

The rearrangement uses TRBV27 and TRBJ2-3; 13 nucleotides line up with TRBD2. The germline gives CDR1 MNHEY, CDR2 SMNVEV (reference sequence). The CDR3 is made up of 15 amino acids. The V segment lost 5 bases and the J segment 5 bases; nucleotides outside the gene matches: 4. The CDR3, as DNA: TGTGCCAGCAGTGGGACTAGCGGGGTAGTAGATACGCAGTATTTT. It yields the protein CASSGTSGVVDTQYF.